These 2 T cell receptor beta chains share one sample of origin, sequenced in a study of T-cell memory formation after mild COVID-19. In TCRdb, the 5' RACE reads were re-called with MiXCR into one record per CDR3 protein. The sample has about 200,000 distinct CDR3 sequences; 9.5% are singletons. Sequenced material: PBMCs or a T cell subset sorted from them (not recorded which). The receptors were sampled from a man younger than 30 who had mild COVID-19 (a few samples of this study predate the infection). Cell type and time point are not known.

This clonotype turned up a few times. The CDR3 DNA is TGTGCCAGCAGCCGATCAGGGGGCCCCGGAAACACCATATATTTT. It yields the protein CASSRSGGPGNTIYF. The chain joins TRBV7-6 to TRBJ1-3, with 8 bases lining up with TRBD1. The CDR3 length is 15 residues. Germline V gives CDR1 SGHVS, CDR2 FNYEAQ. J lost 4 bases, V lost 5 bases, and 7 bases had no gene match.

This clonotype has only a few counts. The rearrangement joins TRBV29-1 to TRBJ2-2; 7 bases map to TRBD1. The CDR3 runs to 13 residues. CDR1 is SQVTM, CDR2 ANQGSEA, per germline. The trim removed 5 bases at V and 4 bases at J, leaving 4 bases unmatched. The DNA of the CDR3 is TGCAGCGTTCGTCACAGGGGCACCGGGGAGCTGTTTTTT. This translates into CSVRHRGTGELFF.